This entry lists 21 T cell receptor beta chains sequenced from one sample in a study of OX40 agonist ivuxolimab in advanced cancers. The table came from immunoSEQ multiplex PCR; TCRdb's copy has only in-frame clones and leaves some out. Counted here are about 26,000 clones, roughly 80% occurring once; the ten biggest clones make up 30% to 40%. Sample: CD4+ or CD8+ T cells sorted from blood, taken in a trial of the OX40 agonist ivuxolimab. These receptors all stem from an adult with an advanced solid tumor such as melanoma, head and neck, liver or kidney cancer.

The V call is TRBV6-6, the J call TRBJ2-3; perhaps TRBD2 as D (6 bases). CDR1 is MNHNY and CDR2 is SVGAGI in the germline V gene (reference sequence). The CDR3 loop spans 15 amino acids. Between the trimmed V and J ends, which lost 1 base and 3 bases, there was a span of 11 bases. The CDR3 region has the DNA TGTGCCAGCAGTTACTTCACGGGGGAGACAGATACGCAGTATTTT. Protein: CASSYFTGETDTQYF.

The table lists this clone with a few counts. CDR3 nucleotides: TGCGCCAGCAGACCTTCCGCTAGCCCGTATTACAATGAGCAGTTCTTC. Translation: CASRPSASPYYNEQFF. J is TRBJ2-1 and V is TRBV4-1; D possibly corresponds to TRBD2 (5 bases). The CDR3 is 16 residues long. The germline CDR1 and CDR2 sequences are MGHRA and YSYEKL. Trimming pared 6 bases from V and 4 bases from J, leaving 19 bases between.

V usage is TRBV9 and J usage is TRBJ2-1; D possibly matches TRBD1 or TRBD2 (5 bases each). The CDR3 is 18 amino acids. V lost 0 bases and J 0 bases, leaving 16 bases between the germline ends. Germline V lookup: CDR1 SGDLS, CDR2 YYNGEE. The CDR3 reads CASSVEWGFGSSYNEQFF. The DNA for the CDR3 is TGTGCCAGCAGCGTAGAGTGGGGGTTTGGTAGCTCCTACAATGAGCAGTTCTTC. Supplemented by reference TRBV9 and TRBJ2-1, the full variable domain reads DSGVTQTPKHLITATGQRVTLRCSPRSGDLSVYWYQQSLDQGLQFLIQYYNGEERAKGNILERFSAQQFPDLHSELNLSSLELGDSALYFCASSVEWGFGSSYNEQFFGPGTRLTVL.

This clone rates as medium-sized. The same CDR3 also results from other DNA sequences found in this sample. The chain couples TRBV9 to TRBJ1-4, with a tentative D call TRBD1 (6 bases). Germline CDR1 is SGDLS and CDR2 is YYNGEE. This CDR3 has 15 amino acids. V was clipped by 4 bases and J by 4 bases, with 14 bases between them. The CDR3 here is CASSPEGGDNEKLFF. The CDR3 nucleotides read TGTGCCAGCAGCCCAGAGGGGGGGGATAATGAAAAACTGTTTTTT. Combining the CDR3 with reference TRBV9 and TRBJ1-4 gives the whole variable domain DSGVTQTPKHLITATGQRVTLRCSPRSGDLSVYWYQQSLDQGLQFLIQYYNGEERAKGNILERFSAQQFPDLHSELNLSSLELGDSALYFCASSPEGGDNEKLFFGSGTQLSVL.

The chain uses TRBV4-1 and TRBJ2-3; 13 positions agree with TRBD2. Germline V gives CDR1 MGHRA, CDR2 YSYEKL. V dropped 3 bases and J dropped 7; count of bases not matched to a gene: 7. The CDR3 is made up of 16 amino acids. Here the CDR3 reads CASSHGTSGVLYTQYF. As DNA, the CDR3 is TGCGCCAGCAGCCATGGGACTAGCGGGGTCTTATATACGCAGTATTTT.

The CDR3 region has the DNA TGTGCCAGCAGTGACCAGGGGAGGGGATATGGCTACACCTTC. Its translation is CASSDQGRGYGYTF. J is TRBJ1-2 and V is TRBV2; tentative D call: TRBD1 (6 bases). This CDR3 is 14 amino acids long. V was shortened by 3 bases and J by 5 bases, with 13 bases between the two germline ends. Germline CDR1 reads SNHLY; CDR2 reads FYNNEI.

The gene calls are TRBV5-1 and TRBJ2-7; D unclear. The CDR3 runs 12 residues. Germline loops: CDR1 SGHRS, CDR2 YFSETQ. V lost 0 bases and J lost 4, with 5 bases in between. CDR3 sequence: CASSLEGYEQYF. The DNA of the CDR3 is TGCGCCAGCAGCTTGGAGGGTTACGAGCAGTACTTC.

J is TRBJ2-1 and V is TRBV5-4; 7 bases match TRBD1. CDR3 length equals 12 residues. V lost 5 bases, J lost 10 bases, and 6 bases stayed unmatched. Germline values: CDR1 SGHNT, CDR2 YYREEE (reference sequence). CDR3 sequence: CASRSRQGEQFF. The CDR3, as DNA: TGTGCCAGCAGGTCAAGACAGGGAGAGCAGTTCTTC.

This rearrangement joins TRBV21-1 to TRBJ1-6. TRBV21-1 constitutes a pseudogene. CDR3 length: 14 residues. CDR3 DNA sequence: TGTGCCAGCAGCAAAGTGGAGGGCGAGCCACCCCTCCACTTT. Translated: CASSKVEGEPPLHF.

This chain connects TRBV29-1 to TRBJ1-2; tentatively, D is TRBD1 (6 bases). Trimming took off 2 bases at V and 6 bases at J, with 19 bases between the two ends. Per germline, CDR1 SQVTM and CDR2 ANQGSEA. This CDR3 is built from 15 residues. The CDR3 is CSVELGGAHVDGYTF. The CDR3 bases are TGCAGCGTTGAATTAGGGGGGGCCCATGTGGATGGCTACACCTTC. The whole variable domain, filled in from reference TRBV29-1 and TRBJ1-2, reads SAVISQKPSRDICQRGTSLTIQCQVDSQVTMMFWYRQQPGQSLTLIATANQGSEATYESGFVIDKFPISRPNLTFSTLTVSNMSPEDSSIYLCSVELGGAHVDGYTFGSGTRLTVV.

The chain is built from TRBV9 and TRBJ1-6, with D unclear. Germline V lookup: CDR1 SGDLS, CDR2 YYNGEE. V was clipped by 0 bases and J by 6 bases, with 13 bases between them. This CDR3 contains 16 residues. The CDR3 region is CASSVEDSRSNSPLHF. For the CDR3, the DNA is TGTGCCAGCAGCGTAGAGGATTCAAGGTCTAATTCACCCCTCCACTTT.

This chain joins TRBV4-1 and TRBJ1-1, with unresolved D. The V gene lost 2 bases and the J gene lost 1 base, with 8 bases spanning the gap. The CDR3 is 14 amino acids. The germline CDR1 and CDR2 sequences are MGHRA and YSYEKL. The CDR3 bases are TGCGCCAGCAGCCAAAGGACGGGGAACACTGAAGCTTTCTTT. Amino acids: CASSQRTGNTEAFF.

The chain joins TRBV15 to TRBJ1-5, with a tentative D call TRBD1 (6 bases). Per germline, CDR1 LNHNV and CDR2 YYDKDF (reference sequence). The V and J ends lost 5 bases and 3 bases respectively, with 20 bases between them. CDR3 length: 17 residues. The CDR3 region is CATSRRGAGATNQPQHF. The CDR3, as DNA: TGTGCCACCAGCCGTCGGGGGGCAGGGGCGACCAATCAGCCCCAGCATTTT.

The chain combines TRBV11-2 with TRBJ1-1; no definite D call. CDR1 is SGHAT and CDR2 is FQNNGV in the germline V gene. V dropped 1 base and J dropped 6 bases, with 9 bases sitting between them. The CDR3 loop spans 13 amino acids. CDR3 nucleotides: TGTGCCAGCAGCTTAGGGGGATCGGCTGAAGCTTTCTTT. It yields the protein CASSLGGSAEAFF.

This chain joins TRBV16 and TRBJ2-7; D tentatively fits TRBD1 or TRBD2 (6 bases each). V lost 6 bases, J lost 2 bases, and 11 bases lay in between. Germline loops: CDR1 KGHSY, CDR2 FQNENV. CDR3 length: 13 residues. The DNA for the CDR3 is TGTGCCAGCAGTGTGGGGGGCACCTACGAGCAGTACTTC. Its protein is CASSVGGTYEQYF.

The rearrangement joins TRBV7-2 to TRBJ1-1; D ambiguous. The germline gives CDR1 SGHTA, CDR2 FQGNSA. This CDR3 contains 15 residues. V gave up 0 bases and J gave up 5 bases, with 13 bases separating them. CDR3 loop: CASSLAPGARTEAFF. The CDR3 region has the DNA TGTGCCAGCAGCTTAGCTCCAGGAGCCAGGACTGAAGCTTTCTTT.

This chain connects TRBV30 to TRBJ1-2, with 9 bases that match TRBD1. The CDR3 covers 18 residues. V was pared by 4 bases and J by 0 bases, with 15 bases of the junction left unmatched. Germline V gene lookup returns CDR1 GTSNPN and CDR2 SVGIG (reference sequence). The CDR3 region has the DNA TGTGCCTGGAAGGCTATGGGGACAGGGTGGGCTACTAACTATGGCTACACCTTC. Encoded protein: CAWKAMGTGWATNYGYTF.

This chain joins TRBV15 and TRBJ1-2; D unclear. The CDR3 is 15 residues long. Trimming cost V 2 bases and J 8 bases, with 18 bases left between them. Germline V gene lookup returns CDR1 LNHNV and CDR2 YYDKDF (reference sequence). The CDR3: CATSRPPPAREGYTF. The DNA for the CDR3 is TGTGCCACCAGCAGACCCCCGCCGGCCCGTGAGGGCTACACCTTC. Supplemented by reference TRBV15 and TRBJ1-2, the full variable domain reads DAMVIQNPRYQVTQFGKPVTLSCSQTLNHNVMYWYQQKSSQAPKLLFHYYDKDFNNEADTPDNFQSRRPNTSFCFLDIRSPGLGDTAMYLCATSRPPPAREGYTFGSGTRLTVV.

The V and J genes are TRBV5-5 and TRBJ1-3; the D is unclear. Germline V gene data show CDR1 as SGHKS and CDR2 as YYEKEE (reference sequence). V was pared by 0 bases and J by 0 bases, with 7 bases between. The CDR3 has 15 amino acids. The CDR3 here is CASSLGGLSGNTIYF. CDR3 DNA sequence: TGTGCCAGCAGCTTGGGCGGACTCTCTGGAAACACCATATATTTT.

This clone came up once. The DNA for the CDR3 is TGTGCCAGCAGTAGGCAGGTTCGGCCTAATGAAAAACTGTTTTTT. This gives the protein CASSRQVRPNEKLFF. This chain connects TRBV27 to TRBJ1-4; D remains ambiguous. The length of the CDR3 is 15 residues. CDR1 MNHEY and CDR2 SMNVEV come from the germline V gene (reference sequence). Trimming stripped 5 bases from V and 3 bases from J, with 13 bases between.

The V gene is TRBV7-9, the J gene TRBJ2-1; the D gene is possibly TRBD2 (5 bases). Looked up from germline, CDR1 is SEHNR and CDR2 is FQNEAQ (reference sequence). The CDR3 runs to 16 residues. V was shortened by 1 base and J by 0 bases, with 10 bases between the two germline ends. This CDR3 is CASSLVAHSSYNEQFF. CDR3 nucleotides: TGTGCCAGCAGCTTAGTAGCGCATAGCTCCTACAATGAGCAGTTCTTC. Based on the CDR3 plus reference TRBV7-9 and TRBJ2-1, the full variable domain is DTGVSQNPRHKITKRGQNVTFRCDPISEHNRLYWYRQTLGQGPEFLTYFQNEAQLEKSRLLSDRFSAERPKGSFSTLEIQRTEQGDSAMYLCASSLVAHSSYNEQFFGPGTRLTVL.